This T cell receptor (beta chain) appears in the sequencing data of a study of blood T cell repertoires in COVID-19. Per the original data handling: Reference gene primer amplification yielded estimated nucleated cell counts. Using immunoSEQ multiplex PCR, the repertoire was profiled, and TCRdb retains in-frame clones only, with some absent. The V and J calls and clone size are taken from that table; D and trimming were inferred from the DNA. The data show about 270,000 clones, approximately 86% seen once. Cohorts were based on clinical histories the participants reported. Before being deemed recovered, Cohort 3 donors had two negative PCRs, clearance, or symptom resolution. V gave up 0 bases and J gave up 2 bases, with 15 bases separating them. The CDR3 is 17 amino acids. Germline-derived CDR1 and CDR2 are SGHRS and YFSETQ.

V gene TRBV5-1 combines with J gene TRBJ2-1; possible D gene TRBD2, 6 bases. This TCR came from a woman aged 18-30 years who had recovered from COVID-19. Sequencing was done on a sample of PBMCs or T cells enriched from blood (not recorded which). The CDR3 spells CASSLAFVGGPYNEQFF. The CDR3 region has the DNA TGCGCCAGCAGCTTGGCCTTCGTGGGAGGTCCCTACAATGAGCAGTTCTTC.